The rows below give T cell receptor beta chains drawn from one sample of a study of T-cell memory formation after mild COVID-19. Each CDR3 protein gets one entry after TCRdb re-called the 5' RACE reads with MiXCR. The table records 500,000 to 550,000 distinct CDR3 sequences, 20% of them present only once. The sample was PBMCs or a T cell subset sorted from them (not recorded which). The origin of the receptors is an adult woman who had mild COVID-19 (a few samples of this study predate the infection). Cell type and time point are not known. Both conserved end residues are part of each CDR3. Each record gives: D gene, V gene, CDR3 length, clone size, J gene, CDR3 DNA, CDR3 protein. The D gene is left open where the match is weak. The size of a clone is reported for some rows only, either as once, few or many, or as a class for expanded clones.

d_gene: NA
v_gene: TRBV7-6
len: 17
abundance: NA
j_gene: TRBJ2-1
CDR3nt: TGTGCCAGCAACTACGGCCCGTCAGGCGGGATATACAATGAGCAGTTCTTC
CDR3aa: CASNYGPSGGIYNEQFF

d_gene: NA
v_gene: TRBV4-1
len: 13
abundance: few
j_gene: TRBJ1-1
CDR3nt: TGCGCCAGCAGCCGATCTATGAACACTGAAGCTTTCTTT
CDR3aa: CASSRSMNTEAFF

d_gene: TRBD1
v_gene: TRBV12-3/TRBV12-4
len: 17
abundance: few
j_gene: TRBJ2-1
CDR3nt: TGTGCCAGCAGTACCCCCGGGACAGGGGTATCCTACAATGAGCAGTTCTTC
CDR3aa: CASSTPGTGVSYNEQFF

d_gene: NA
v_gene: TRBV6-5
len: 15
abundance: NA
j_gene: TRBJ2-1
CDR3nt: TGTGCCAGCAGTCACGGGGGCGGACAATACAATGAGCAGTTCTTC
CDR3aa: CASSHGGGQYNEQFF

d_gene: TRBD2
v_gene: TRBV12-3/TRBV12-4
len: 17
abundance: NA
j_gene: TRBJ2-7
CDR3nt: TGTGCCAGCAGTCCCCAATGGGGACTAGCGGGCTCCTACGAGCAGTACTTC
CDR3aa: CASSPQWGLAGSYEQYF

d_gene: NA
v_gene: TRBV10-3
len: 12
abundance: few
j_gene: TRBJ1-1
CDR3nt: TGTGCCATCAGTGAGTCTACCTCTGAAGCTTTCTTT
CDR3aa: CAISESTSEAFF

d_gene: TRBD1
v_gene: TRBV28
len: 13
abundance: NA
j_gene: TRBJ2-7
CDR3nt: TGTGCCAGCATGGAGAGGGGGCTCTACGAGCAGTACTTC
CDR3aa: CASMERGLYEQYF

d_gene: NA
v_gene: TRBV10-3
len: 12
abundance: NA
j_gene: TRBJ1-1
CDR3nt: TGTGCCATCCGGGCTCGGAGGGGTGAAGCTTTCTTT
CDR3aa: CAIRARRGEAFF

d_gene: NA
v_gene: TRBV4-1
len: 15
abundance: NA
j_gene: TRBJ1-1
CDR3nt: TGCGCCAGCAGCCAAGAGCCGGGACGTTGGACTGAAGCTTTCTTT
CDR3aa: CASSQEPGRWTEAFF

d_gene: NA
v_gene: TRBV24-1
len: 14
abundance: NA
j_gene: TRBJ1-1
CDR3nt: TGTGCCACCAGTGTAGGGCAGGATCGTATAGGCGCTTTCTTT
CDR3aa: CATSVGQDRIGAFF

d_gene: NA
v_gene: TRBV3-1
len: 14
abundance: few
j_gene: TRBJ1-5
CDR3nt: TGTGCCAGCAGCCCACACTCCGGCAATCAGCCCCAGCATTTT
CDR3aa: CASSPHSGNQPQHF

d_gene: TRBD1
v_gene: TRBV3-1
len: 16
abundance: many
j_gene: TRBJ1-3
CDR3nt: TGTGCCAGCAGCCCATGGACAGGGGACTCTGGAAACACCATATATTTT
CDR3aa: CASSPWTGDSGNTIYF

d_gene: TRBD2
v_gene: TRBV11-1
len: 17
abundance: NA
j_gene: TRBJ2-3
CDR3nt: TGTGCCAGCAGCCGTGAGCCTAGCGGGGGTCGCGCAGATACGCAGTATTTT
CDR3aa: CASSREPSGGRADTQYF

d_gene: TRBD2
v_gene: TRBV9
len: 18
abundance: NA
j_gene: TRBJ2-2
CDR3nt: TGTGCCAGCAGCGTAGAAAGGACTAGCGGAACGAACACCGGGGAGCTGTTTTTT
CDR3aa: CASSVERTSGTNTGELFF

d_gene: NA
v_gene: TRBV12-3/TRBV12-4
len: 13
abundance: many
j_gene: TRBJ2-1
CDR3nt: TGTGCCAGCAGTTTACCCGGGGGCAATGAGCAGTTCTTC
CDR3aa: CASSLPGGNEQFF

d_gene: NA
v_gene: TRBV20-1
len: 17
abundance: NA
j_gene: TRBJ2-2
CDR3nt: TGCAGTGCTAGAGATCCTACAGGGACCGAAAGCACCGGGGAGCTGTTTTTT
CDR3aa: CSARDPTGTESTGELFF

d_gene: NA
v_gene: TRBV27
len: 15
abundance: few
j_gene: TRBJ1-2
CDR3nt: TGTGCCAGCAGCCCCGGGGCGGGCAGGAGCTATGGCTACACCTTC
CDR3aa: CASSPGAGRSYGYTF

d_gene: NA
v_gene: TRBV4-2
len: 13
abundance: NA
j_gene: TRBJ2-5
CDR3nt: TGTGCCAGCAGCCAAGTAGTGGGGGAGACCCAGTACTTC
CDR3aa: CASSQVVGETQYF

d_gene: TRBD2
v_gene: TRBV5-4
len: 12
abundance: NA
j_gene: TRBJ2-7
CDR3nt: TGTGCCAGCAGCTTGGGACTAGCGAGGATGTACTTC
CDR3aa: CASSLGLARMYF

d_gene: NA
v_gene: TRBV7-3
len: 17
abundance: NA
j_gene: TRBJ2-7
CDR3nt: TGTGCCAGCAGCTTACATCCCCCGGAAAATCTGTACGGCGAGCAGTACTTC
CDR3aa: CASSLHPPENLYGEQYF

d_gene: NA
v_gene: TRBV5-6
len: 15
abundance: few
j_gene: TRBJ2-7
CDR3nt: TGTGCCAGCAACAAAGGCGACGTAAAGGGGTACGAGCAGTACTTC
CDR3aa: CASNKGDVKGYEQYF

d_gene: NA
v_gene: TRBV27
len: 14
abundance: few
j_gene: TRBJ2-5
CDR3nt: TGTGCCAGCAGGGCCCTTCAACAGGGAGAGACCCAGTACTTC
CDR3aa: CASRALQQGETQYF

d_gene: NA
v_gene: TRBV7-9
len: 13
abundance: few
j_gene: TRBJ1-1
CDR3nt: TGTGCCAGCAGCTTAAGAGGGGATGGGAAAGCTTTCTTT
CDR3aa: CASSLRGDGKAFF